This entry lists 30 T cell receptor beta chains sequenced from one sample in a study of T cell changes during pregnancy in multiple sclerosis. Data came from immunoSEQ multiplex PCR; TCRdb stores just in-frame clones and leaves some out. The sample has over 90,000 clones, 75% to 95% seen once. The source material was peripheral blood, sampled in the second trimester of pregnancy. These receptors originate from a female donor in good health, enrolled as a control in a pregnancy study.

This clone has a single count. The J gene is TRBJ2-6, the V gene TRBV5-4; a weak D match, TRBD1 (5 bases). Deletions cut 0 bases from V and 0 bases from J, with 10 bases between. The CDR3 loop spans 17 amino acids. In germline, CDR1 is SGHNT, CDR2 YYREEE (reference sequence). CDR3 coding DNA: TGTGCCAGCAGCTTGGGGGGCTCGAGCTCTGGGGCCAACGTCCTGACTTTC. Its translation is CASSLGGSSSGANVLTF.

The chain couples TRBV9 to TRBJ2-1; possibly TRBD1 for D (6 bases). CDR3 length: 14 residues. Germline values: CDR1 SGDLS, CDR2 YYNGEE. V dropped 3 bases and J dropped 2 bases, with 9 bases sitting between them. CDR3 sequence: CASSAQGTYNEQFF. The CDR3 coding sequence is TGTGCCAGCAGCGCCCAGGGGACCTACAATGAGCAGTTCTTC.

The V gene is TRBV7-9, the J gene TRBJ2-1; 8 bases are shared with TRBD2. Losses at the gene ends were 5 bases for V and 6 bases for J; bases not matched to a gene: 15. The CDR3 sequence is 17 residues long. Germline V gives CDR1 SEHNR, CDR2 FQNEAQ (reference sequence). CDR3 bases: TGTGCCAGCAGCCGCCCGGGGGGGCCGCTTGGGGGCAATGAGCAGTTCTTC. It translates to CASSRPGGPLGGNEQFF. Complete variable domain (other parts from reference TRBV7-9 and TRBJ2-1): DTGVSQNPRHKITKRGQNVTFRCDPISEHNRLYWYRQTLGQGPEFLTYFQNEAQLEKSRLLSDRFSAERPKGSFSTLEIQRTEQGDSAMYLCASSRPGGPLGGNEQFFGPGTRLTVL.

The rearrangement joins TRBV7-9 to TRBJ2-5; 12 nucleotides agree with TRBD2. The trim removed 3 bases at V and 5 bases at J, leaving 10 bases unmatched. Germline V lookup: CDR1 SEHNR, CDR2 FQNEAQ (reference sequence). The CDR3 loop spans 17 amino acids. The CDR3, as DNA: TGTGCCAGCAGCTTGAGACTAGCGGGAGAGGTCTGGGAGACCCAGTACTTC. It yields the protein CASSLRLAGEVWETQYF. Variable domain in full (rest from reference TRBV7-9 and TRBJ2-5): DTGVSQNPRHKITKRGQNVTFRCDPISEHNRLYWYRQTLGQGPEFLTYFQNEAQLEKSRLLSDRFSAERPKGSFSTLEIQRTEQGDSAMYLCASSLRLAGEVWETQYFGPGTRLLVL.

DNA of the CDR3: TGTGCCAGCAGCTCCGACAGTAACTATGGCTACACCTTC. Its translation is CASSSDSNYGYTF. The chain has TRBV7-2 and TRBJ1-2, with a possible D match to TRBD1 (5 bases). Trimming removed 4 bases at V and 1 base at J, with 7 bases between. There are 13 residues in the CDR3. The germline gives CDR1 SGHTA, CDR2 FQGNSA.

This clone appeared once. The CDR3, as DNA: TGTGCCAGCAGGAATACAGGGGCCCTGAATCAGCCCCAGCATTTT. It translates to CASRNTGALNQPQHF. The chain recombines TRBV6-5 with TRBJ1-5; 7 bases fit TRBD1. Germline V gives CDR1 MNHEY, CDR2 SVGAGI. The CDR3 runs to 15 residues. Trimming cost V 6 bases and J 4 bases; bases outside gene matches: 9.

The genes are TRBV14 and TRBJ1-2; the match to TRBD1 covers 8 bases. Trimming took 7 bases from V and 1 from J; bases not matched to a gene: 5. The CDR3 length is 14 residues. CDR1 and CDR2 (germline): SGHDN, FVKESK. The CDR3 sequence is CASTRDRSNYGYTF. The CDR3 region has the DNA TGTGCCAGCACCCGGGACAGGAGTAACTATGGCTACACCTTC.

The chain couples TRBV30 to TRBJ1-3; perhaps TRBD1 as D (5 bases). Deletions cut 5 bases from V and 0 bases from J, with 5 bases between. The CDR3 has 12 residues. From germline, CDR1 is GTSNPN and CDR2 SVGIG (reference sequence). The CDR3 spells CAWDSSGNTIYF. The CDR3, as DNA: TGTGCCTGGGACAGCTCTGGAAACACCATATATTTT.

V and J are TRBV19 and TRBJ1-2; no clear D. V was shortened by 5 bases and J by 4 bases, with 11 bases between the two germline ends. Germline CDR1 and CDR2: LNHDA and SQIVND (reference sequence). The CDR3 sequence is 13 residues long. CDR3 in DNA: TGTGCCAGTAGTCACCAGGTACTCTATGGCTACACCTTC. Translated, it gives CASSHQVLYGYTF.

This rearrangement joins TRBV9 to TRBJ1-6; D is unresolved. Trimming cost V 4 bases and J 7 bases, with 12 bases left between them. This CDR3 comprises 14 residues. The germline CDR1 and CDR2 sequences are SGDLS and YYNGEE. For the CDR3, the DNA is TGTGCCAGCAGCCCCCGGACTGGAAATTCACCCCTCCACTTT. Its protein is CASSPRTGNSPLHF.

This chain uses TRBV11-3 with TRBJ2-3; 10 positions match TRBD1. CDR3 length: 14 residues. With V trimmed by 6 bases and J by 8 bases, 8 bases remained unmatched. Germline-derived CDR1 and CDR2 are SGHNT and YENEEA. Written as DNA, the CDR3 is TGTGCCAGCAGTCCCCGGACAGGGGGGGGTACGCAGTATTTT. This sequence encodes CASSPRTGGGTQYF.

This clone occurred once. The J gene is TRBJ2-1, the V gene TRBV4-1, with TRBD1 identical over 8 bases. The V gene end was trimmed by 4 bases and the J gene end by 4 bases; junction bases not matched to a gene: 6. CDR3 length equals 15 residues. Germline lookup yields CDR1 MGHRA and CDR2 YSYEKL. In nucleotides, the CDR3 is TGCGCCAGCAGCCTATCGGGACAGGATTACAATGAGCAGTTCTTC. Its protein product is CASSLSGQDYNEQFF.

The rearrangement links TRBV6-1 to TRBJ2-1; 13 nucleotides agree with TRBD2. Germline CDR1 MNHNS, CDR2 SASEGT. The CDR3 runs to 16 residues. J gave up 10 bases and V 6 bases, and 12 bases lay outside the gene matches. The CDR3 DNA follows: TGTGCCAGCAGCGAAAAGACTAGCGGGAGGCGGCAAGAGCAGTTCTTC. This translates into CASSEKTSGRRQEQFF.

This clone appeared once. The gene calls are TRBV19 and TRBJ1-5, with TRBD1 matching 9 bases. V lost 5 bases to trimming and J lost 5 bases; unmatched junction nucleotides: 4. In germline, CDR1 is LNHDA, CDR2 SQIVND (reference sequence). The CDR3 is 14 residues long. CDR3 region: CASSVTGGDQPQHF. The CDR3 nucleotides read TGTGCCAGTAGTGTGACAGGGGGGGATCAGCCCCAGCATTTT.

The V gene is TRBV28, the J gene TRBJ1-1; D possibly corresponds to TRBD1 (5 bases). CDR3 length equals 16 residues. Germline V gene lookup returns CDR1 MDHEN and CDR2 SYDVKM. The V gene lost 3 bases and the J gene lost 0 bases, with 14 bases spanning the gap. The CDR3 nucleotides are TGTGCCAGCAGTTTCGCACCGAGGACAATGAACACTGAAGCTTTCTTT. Protein sequence: CASSFAPRTMNTEAFF.

The rearrangement uses TRBV5-4 and TRBJ2-2; possibly TRBD1 for D (6 bases). The CDR3 runs to 16 residues. V lost 0 bases, J lost 2 bases, and 11 bases lay in between. Germline lookup yields CDR1 SGHNT and CDR2 YYREEE (reference sequence). The CDR3 DNA reads as TGTGCCAGCAGCTTGGGGACAGCTCTAAACACCGGGGAGCTGTTTTTT. This sequence encodes CASSLGTALNTGELFF.

The rearrangement uses TRBV2 and TRBJ2-5; TRBD2 is a possible D gene (6 bases). The CDR3 sequence is 13 residues long. The germline V gene encodes CDR1 SNHLY and CDR2 FYNNEI. Trimming took off 7 bases at V and 3 bases at J, with 12 bases between the two ends. This chain's CDR3 is CASNLRGEETQYF. DNA for the CDR3: TGTGCCAGCAACTTGCGGGGAGAAGAGACCCAGTACTTC. The full variable domain, rest sourced from reference TRBV2 and TRBJ2-5, is EPEVTQTPSHQVTQMGQEVILRCVPISNHLYFYWYRQILGQKVEFLVSFYNNEISEKSEIFDDQFSVERPDGSNFTLKIRSTKLEDSAMYFCASNLRGEETQYFGPGTRLLVL.

This clone was seen a single time. The chain recombines TRBV7-6 with TRBJ2-5, with TRBD2 as a possible D gene (5 bases). This CDR3 contains 13 residues. The V and J ends lost 4 bases and 4 bases respectively, with 10 bases between them. Germline V gene lookup returns CDR1 SGHVS and CDR2 FNYEAQ. CDR3: CASSSLGGETQYF. CDR3 DNA sequence: TGTGCCAGCAGCTCACTAGGCGGAGAGACCCAGTACTTC.

This clone was counted a single time. This chain's CDR3 is CASSFQAGRNTGELFF. As DNA, the CDR3 is TGTGCCAGCAGCTTCCAAGCGGGAAGGAACACCGGGGAGCTGTTTTTT. The chain couples TRBV7-2 to TRBJ2-2; 7 bases match TRBD2. The junction had 5 bases not matched to a gene; V was cut back by 3 bases and J by 1 base. The CDR3 extends over 16 amino acids. CDR1 and CDR2 from the germline V gene are SGHTA and FQGNSA. Variable domain in full (rest from reference TRBV7-2 and TRBJ2-2): GAGVSQSPSNKVTEKGKDVELRCDPISGHTALYWYRQSLGQGLEFLIYFQGNSAPDKSGLPSDRFSAERTGGSVSTLTIQRTQQEDSAVYLCASSFQAGRNTGELFFGEGSRLTVL.

V and J are TRBV28 and TRBJ2-7, with TRBD2 matching 14 bases. The CDR3 length is 18 residues. With V trimmed by 3 bases and J by 6 bases, 13 bases remained unmatched. Germline CDR1 MDHEN, CDR2 SYDVKM. This chain's CDR3 is CASSFQRLAGGPSIEQYF. The CDR3 bases are TGTGCCAGCAGTTTTCAACGACTAGCGGGAGGGCCCTCTATCGAGCAGTACTTC.

The chain is built from TRBV5-4 and TRBJ2-7, with 10 bases lining up with TRBD2. The germline gives CDR1 SGHNT, CDR2 YYREEE (reference sequence). Trimming at V came to 4 bases and at J to 5 bases, leaving 12 bases not matched to a gene. This CDR3 is built from 16 residues. Written as DNA, the CDR3 is TGTGCCAGCAGCCACCCAGAGCGGGAGGGCCTTCACGAGCAGTACTTC. Amino acids: CASSHPEREGLHEQYF.

This rearrangement joins TRBV27 to TRBJ2-7; TRBD1 agrees at 11 bases. With V trimmed by 5 bases and J by 6 bases, 6 bases remained unmatched. CDR1 and CDR2 (germline): MNHEY, SMNVEV (reference sequence). CDR3 length: 14 residues. CDR3 coding DNA: TGTGCCAGCAGTCTCGGACAGGGGGCGGGCGAGCAGTACTTC. This sequence encodes CASSLGQGAGEQYF.

The chain is built from TRBV2 and TRBJ2-1, with unresolved D. The CDR3 contains 15 residues. V gave up 1 base and J gave up 0 bases, with 7 bases separating them. The germline gives CDR1 SNHLY, CDR2 FYNNEI. The CDR3 DNA reads as TGTGCCAGCAGTGAAGATCGGTCCTCCTACAATGAGCAGTTCTTC. This gives the protein CASSEDRSSYNEQFF. Looking up the rest from reference TRBV2 and TRBJ2-1 gives the full variable domain: EPEVTQTPSHQVTQMGQEVILRCVPISNHLYFYWYRQILGQKVEFLVSFYNNEISEKSEIFDDQFSVERPDGSNFTLKIRSTKLEDSAMYFCASSEDRSSYNEQFFGPGTRLTVL.

The genes are TRBV27 and TRBJ2-7, with a possible D match to TRBD2 (6 bases). The germline V and J ends were trimmed by 3 bases and 2 bases, with 14 bases remaining between them. Germline CDR1 MNHEY, CDR2 SMNVEV (reference sequence). This CDR3 is built from 15 residues. CDR3 residues: CASSFGGGSPYEQYF. CDR3 DNA: TGTGCCAGCAGTTTCGGAGGAGGGAGTCCCTACGAGCAGTACTTC.

The table lists this clone with a count of one. At one end the junction does not follow the germline gene, possibly because of a read error. The gene calls are TRBV20-1 and TRBJ2-1; 8 nucleotides agree with TRBD1. Germline V gene data show CDR1 as DFQATT and CDR2 as SNEGSKA (reference sequence). The CDR3 loop spans 11 amino acids. CDR3 region: CSAFDRGKGIF. CDR3 DNA sequence: TGCAGTGCCTTCGACAGGGGCAAAGGGATCTTC.

The chain recombines TRBV19 with TRBJ1-5; 8 bases match TRBD1. The ends lost 3 bases at V and 6 bases at J; junction bases unmatched: 7. The CDR3 covers 15 residues. Germline loops: CDR1 LNHDA, CDR2 SQIVND (reference sequence). CDR3 residues: CASSMMVQGAQPQHF. CDR3 in DNA: TGTGCCAGTAGTATGATGGTTCAGGGGGCTCAGCCCCAGCATTTT.

This CDR3 reads CASSSTGFRGDEQYF. CDR3 sequence (DNA): TGTGCCAGCAGCTCCACAGGCTTCCGGGGGGACGAGCAGTACTTC. The V call is TRBV7-9, the J call TRBJ2-7, with 7 nucleotides matching TRBD2. J gave up 5 bases and V 4 bases, and 11 bases lay outside the gene matches. The V gene's germline CDR1 is SEHNR and CDR2 FQNEAQ (reference sequence). This CDR3 has 15 residues.

The chain links TRBV6-4 to TRBJ2-5; TRBD2 aligns across 15 bases. Germline V CDR1 and CDR2: MRHNA, SNTAGT. This CDR3 is 16 amino acids long. The V and J ends lost 7 bases and 7 bases, in that order; junction bases with no gene match: 10. The CDR3 DNA follows: TGTGCCAGCATCGGACTAGCGGGGGGGCGTGTTGGGACCCAGTACTTC. This sequence encodes CASIGLAGGRVGTQYF.

The table lists this clone with a few counts. Here the CDR3 reads CASSPATMGGPNGYTF. As DNA, the CDR3 is TGTGCCAGCTCACCAGCTACAATGGGGGGTCCTAATGGCTACACCTTC. V is TRBV18 and J is TRBJ1-2; tentative D call: TRBD1 (5 bases). The germline CDR1 and CDR2 sequences are KGHSH and LQKENI. CDR3 length equals 16 residues. Deletions cut 2 bases from V and 6 bases from J, with 19 bases between.

The chain carries TRBV7-9 and TRBJ1-2; D is possibly TRBD1 (6 bases). This CDR3 comprises 12 residues. The germline CDR1 and CDR2 sequences are SEHNR and FQNEAQ (reference sequence). Trimming took off 5 bases at V and 6 bases at J, with 10 bases between the two ends. This CDR3 reads CASSINRDGYTF. The CDR3, as DNA: TGTGCCAGCAGCATCAACAGGGATGGCTACACCTTC.